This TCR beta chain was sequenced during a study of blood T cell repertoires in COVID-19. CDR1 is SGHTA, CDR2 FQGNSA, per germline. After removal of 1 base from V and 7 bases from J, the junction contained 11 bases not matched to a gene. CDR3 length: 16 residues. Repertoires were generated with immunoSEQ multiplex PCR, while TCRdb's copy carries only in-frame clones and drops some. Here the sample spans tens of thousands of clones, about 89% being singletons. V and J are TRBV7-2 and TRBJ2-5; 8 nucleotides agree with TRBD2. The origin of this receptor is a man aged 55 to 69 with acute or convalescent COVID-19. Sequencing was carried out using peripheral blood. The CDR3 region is CASSLGTSIFQWTQYF. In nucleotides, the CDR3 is TGTGCCAGCAGCTTAGGGACTAGCATCTTTCAGTGGACCCAGTACTTC.